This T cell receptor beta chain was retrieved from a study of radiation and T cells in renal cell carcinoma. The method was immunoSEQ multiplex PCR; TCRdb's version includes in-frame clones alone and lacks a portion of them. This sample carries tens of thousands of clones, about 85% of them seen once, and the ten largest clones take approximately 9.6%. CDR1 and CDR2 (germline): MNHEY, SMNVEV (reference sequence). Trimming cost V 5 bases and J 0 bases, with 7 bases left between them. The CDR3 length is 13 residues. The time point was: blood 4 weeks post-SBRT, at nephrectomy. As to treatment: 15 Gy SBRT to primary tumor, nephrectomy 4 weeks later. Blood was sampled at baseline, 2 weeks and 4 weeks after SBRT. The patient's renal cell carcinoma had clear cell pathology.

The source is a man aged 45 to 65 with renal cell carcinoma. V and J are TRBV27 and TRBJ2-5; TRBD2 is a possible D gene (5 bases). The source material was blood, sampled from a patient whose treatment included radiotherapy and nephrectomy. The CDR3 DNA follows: TGTGCCAGCAGTGGAGGCTACCAAGAGACCCAGTACTTC. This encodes CASSGGYQETQYF.